The rows below give T cell receptor beta chains drawn from one sample of a study of T cell repertoires in cytomegalovirus infection. These receptors' targets are unknown. TCRdb re-derived calls from the reads in MiXCR, one entry per CDR3 protein. The sample records 450,000 to 650,000 distinct CDR3 sequences, roughly 43% being singletons. Material: cultured PBMCs, obtained from culture after CMV antigen stimulation. The receptors were gathered from a human donor in good health (CMV status not recorded). Some clones in this sample may be carry-over from other donors' samples. The CDR3 runs from the conserved cysteine through the conserved F or W. D genes are given only for firm matches. Only some rows state a clone size, as once, few, many or a class for expanded clones.

j_gene | v_gene | len | d_gene | abundance | CDR3nt | CDR3aa
TRBJ2-1 | TRBV6-2/TRBV6-3 | 14 | TRBD2 | . | TGTGCCAGCAGAAGAAGCGGGGGGTGGGATGAGCAGTTCTTC | CASRRSGGWDEQFF
TRBJ1-5 | TRBV6-8 | 15 | . | . | TGTGCCAGCAGTGGAACAGGCCTTGGCAATCAGCCCCAGCATTTT | CASSGTGLGNQPQHF
TRBJ1-2 | TRBV7-9 | 15 | TRBD1 | . | TGTGCCAGCAGCTTAGTGGACAGGGAGAGCCATGGCTACACCTTC | CASSLVDRESHGYTF
TRBJ2-5 | TRBV6-1 | 16 | TRBD1 | few | TGTGCCAGCAGTGAACTTGGACAGGGAGCTAGAGAGACCCAGTACTTC | CASSELGQGARETQYF
TRBJ1-1 | TRBV2 | 13 | . | . | TGTGCCAGCAGTGCACGACCGAACACTGAAGCTTTCTTT | CASSARPNTEAFF
TRBJ2-6 | TRBV5-4 | 18 | . | . | TGTGCCAGCAGCTTGCCACAGGGTTACGAGGCTGGGGCCAACGTCCTGACTTTC | CASSLPQGYEAGANVLTF
TRBJ2-1 | TRBV18 | 16 | . | few | TGTGCCAGCTCCCGCTCCGTAGCAACCGTCTACAATGAGCAGTTCTTC | CASSRSVATVYNEQFF
TRBJ1-4 | TRBV2 | 12 | . | . | TGTGCCAGCAGTGTCGGGGGTGAAAAACTGTTTTTT | CASSVGGEKLFF
TRBJ2-3 | TRBV7-2 | 12 | . | many | TGTGCCAGCAGCTCCATAGGAGATACGCAGTATTTT | CASSSIGDTQYF
TRBJ2-2 | TRBV7-2 | 15 | TRBD1 | . | TGTGCCAGCACCCGAGGGGGCGTGTACGCCGGGGAGCTGTTTTTT | CASTRGGVYAGELFF
TRBJ1-2 | TRBV6-5 | 14 | . | . | TGTGCCAGCAGTTACGTCCGGGGGGACTATGGCTACACCTTC | CASSYVRGDYGYTF
TRBJ2-1 | TRBV6-1 | 13 | . | . | TGTGCCAGCAGTGAAGGGGACTACAATGAGCAGTTCTTC | CASSEGDYNEQFF
TRBJ1-2 | TRBV27 | 16 | . | . | TGTGCCAGCAGTCGAACCCCTATTCGGAGAGACTATGGCTACACCTTC | CASSRTPIRRDYGYTF
TRBJ2-7 | TRBV15 | 13 | . | . | TGTGCCACCAGCAGAAGACAGACCTACGAGCAGTACTTC | CATSRRQTYEQYF
TRBJ2-2 | TRBV7-2 | 12 | . | . | TGTGCCAGCTCTATTTACACCGGGGAGCTGTTTTTT | CASSIYTGELFF
TRBJ1-1 | TRBV7-6 | 14 | . | many | TGTGCCAGCAGCTTCACCGGGCTTAACACTGAAGCTTTCTTT | CASSFTGLNTEAFF
TRBJ2-7 | TRBV29-1 | 14 | . | . | TGCAGCGTTGAAATTGGAGGGCGCGGTGGGGAGCAGTACTTC | CSVEIGGRGGEQYF
TRBJ2-1 | TRBV20-1 | 16 | TRBD2 | . | TGCAGTGCTAGAGGGGATAGCGGGAGGAAATACAATGAGCAGTTCTTC | CSARGDSGRKYNEQFF
TRBJ2-7 | TRBV10-3 | 14 | . | . | TGTGCCATCAGTGAGTCCGCAGAGACCTACGAGCAGTACTTC | CAISESAETYEQYF
TRBJ2-3 | TRBV19 | 12 | . | . | TGTGCCAGGCACCGAGAAGGAGATACGCAGTATTTT | CARHREGDTQYF
TRBJ1-5 | TRBV12-3/TRBV12-4 | 13 | . | . | TGTGCCAGCAGCCGAACAAGGCATCAGCCCCAGCATTTT | CASSRTRHQPQHF
TRBJ1-2 | TRBV20-1 | 12 | . | . | TGCAGTGCTAGGCTCGCTAACTATGGCTACACCTTC | CSARLANYGYTF
TRBJ2-7 | TRBV7-2 | 15 | TRBD2 | many | TGTGCCAGCAGCCCCCGGGCTAGCGGGAGACACGAGCAGTACTTC | CASSPRASGRHEQYF
TRBJ2-3 | TRBV2 | 14 | TRBD2 | . | TGTGCCAGTGTTCCGGGGACTAGCCCAGATACGCAGTATTTT | CASVPGTSPDTQYF
TRBJ2-3 | TRBV7-9 | 15 | TRBD2 | once | TGTGCCAGCAGCTCCAGCGGGGGGACCACAGATACGCAGTATTTT | CASSSSGGTTDTQYF
TRBJ1-4 | TRBV6-6 | 16 | . | . | TGTGCCAGCAGTTCTCAGCAAGGGGGGACTAATGAAAAACTGTTTTTT | CASSSQQGGTNEKLFF
TRBJ2-7 | TRBV7-2 | 17 | TRBD2 | . | TGTGCCAGCAGAAGGGAGCTTCTGCGGGAGGGCTCCTACGAGCAGTACTTC | CASRRELLREGSYEQYF
TRBJ1-6 | TRBV7-2 | 15 | TRBD1 | few | TGTGCCAGCAGCTCGTTGACAGGGAGGAATTCACCCCTCCACTTT | CASSSLTGRNSPLHF
TRBJ1-2 | TRBV6-2/TRBV6-3 | 14 | . | . | TGTGCCAGCACTTTGACCCAACGCGATAAAGGCTACACCTTC | CASTLTQRDKGYTF
TRBJ2-4 | TRBV18 | 18 | TRBD2 | . | TGTGCCAGCTCACCGAGAGCGGGATCCTTACTAGCCAAAAACATTCAGTACTTC | CASSPRAGSLLAKNIQYF
TRBJ2-3 | TRBV7-2 | 15 | . | . | TGTGCCAGCGGCGGGGCTAGCGTACGCACAGATACGCAGTATTTT | CASGGASVRTDTQYF
TRBJ2-7 | TRBV7-8 | 14 | . | . | TGTGCCAGCAGCTTAAGGCAGGGCTTGCACGAGCAGTACTTC | CASSLRQGLHEQYF
TRBJ2-1 | TRBV6-2/TRBV6-3 | 17 | TRBD2 | few | TGTGCCAGCAGTTACTCGAGACTAGCGGGACTTTACAATGAGCAGTTCTTC | CASSYSRLAGLYNEQFF
TRBJ2-5 | TRBV18 | 14 | . | . | TGTGCCAGCTCGTCACAGGGAGGAAAAGAGACCCAGTACTTC | CASSSQGGKETQYF
TRBJ2-7 | TRBV7-2 | 16 | TRBD2 | . | TGTGCCAGCAGCTTAGTCGGACTAGCGGGGGACTACGAGCAGTACTTC | CASSLVGLAGDYEQYF
TRBJ2-5 | TRBV7-2 | 15 | . | . | TGTGCCAGCAGCCGAGAAGGGGGGGCAGGAGAGACCCAGTACTTC | CASSREGGAGETQYF
TRBJ1-2 | TRBV13 | 14 | . | . | TGTGCCAGCAGCTTAGGGGCGGAGGCTTATGGCTACACCTTC | CASSLGAEAYGYTF
TRBJ2-3 | TRBV6-1 | 18 | . | . | TGTGCCAGCAGTGAACTTCCCCGGGTCAGAACTAGCACAGATACGCAGTATTTT | CASSELPRVRTSTDTQYF
TRBJ1-2 | TRBV5-5 | 14 | . | . | TGTGCCAGCAGCCCTTTCGGGGGCGCCGATGGCTACACCTTC | CASSPFGGADGYTF
TRBJ2-3 | TRBV7-2 | 16 | . | few | TGTGCCAGCAGCCCACATAGGGGAAGTAGCACAGATACGCAGTATTTT | CASSPHRGSSTDTQYF
TRBJ2-4 | TRBV3-1 | 13 | . | . | TGTGCCAGCAGCCAGGACCACCAAAACATTCAGTACTTC | CASSQDHQNIQYF
TRBJ1-6 | TRBV6-2/TRBV6-3 | 13 | . | . | TGTGCCAGCGCGACAAGGAGAAATTCACCCCTCCACTTT | CASATRRNSPLHF
TRBJ2-3 | TRBV7-2 | 15 | . | many | TGTGCCAGCAGCTGGAGGGTCTCTATCACAGATACGCAGTATTTT | CASSWRVSITDTQYF
TRBJ1-1 | TRBV7-9 | 17 | . | . | TGTGCCAGCAGCTTAGCGCAGGGAGCGAGGGGAAACACTGAAGCTTTCTTT | CASSLAQGARGNTEAFF
TRBJ2-7 | TRBV7-2 | 19 | . | many | TGTGCCAGCAGCTTAGCGGTGGGGCGAACCCTCAGAAAAGATTACGAGCAGTACTTC | CASSLAVGRTLRKDYEQYF